One and the same sample provided the 12 T cell receptor beta chains below, sequenced in a study of blood T cell repertoires in COVID-19. Libraries were prepared by immunoSEQ multiplex PCR; TCRdb keeps only in-frame clonotypes and omits some of them. The data show 110,000 to 150,000 clones, approximately 90% seen once. Sequences were obtained from peripheral blood. The source of these receptors is a woman older than 75 with acute or convalescent COVID-19.

This clone has just one count. The chain employs TRBV7-2 and TRBJ1-5; 9 bases fit TRBD1. The CDR3 totals 15 residues. CDR1 and CDR2 from the germline V gene are SGHTA and FQGNSA. V was clipped by 5 bases and J by 10 bases; unmatched bases: 12. Here the CDR3 reads CASSQGQGGIGPQHF. DNA of the CDR3: TGTGCCAGCAGCCAGGGACAGGGAGGGATAGGACCCCAGCATTTT.

The chain couples TRBV24-1 to TRBJ1-1; 7 nucleotides align to TRBD1. The CDR3 totals 11 residues. J lost 7 bases, V lost 6 bases, and 1 base had no gene match. Looked up from germline, CDR1 is KGHDR and CDR2 is SFDVKD. In DNA, the CDR3 is TGTGCCACCAGTCAGGGGGGTGAAGCTTTCTTT. Translation: CATSQGGEAFF.

The V gene is TRBV30, the J gene TRBJ1-1; 12 bases fit TRBD1. Looked up from germline, CDR1 is GTSNPN and CDR2 is SVGIG (reference sequence). The CDR3 spans 13 residues. J gave up 3 bases and V 6 bases, and 2 bases lay outside the gene matches. CDR3 in DNA: TGTGCCTGCCGGGACAGGGGGCACACTGAAGCTTTCTTT. Its protein is CACRDRGHTEAFF.

V usage is TRBV7-3 and J usage is TRBJ1-3; the match to TRBD1 covers 7 bases. The CDR3 is 15 amino acids. The V and J ends lost 8 bases and 0 bases, in that order; junction bases with no gene match: 7. Germline assignment: CDR1 SGHTA and CDR2 FQGTGA. CDR3 DNA: TGTGCCAGCGGGGAACAGGGGTCCTCTGGAAACACCATATATTTT. It codes for CASGEQGSSGNTIYF.

The CDR3 sequence is CASSLGQVSNQPQHF. The CDR3 nucleotides are TGTGCCAGCAGCTTAGGACAGGTTAGCAATCAGCCCCAGCATTTT. The rearrangement uses TRBV7-2 and TRBJ1-5; tentatively, D is TRBD1 (6 bases). Germline assignment: CDR1 SGHTA and CDR2 FQGNSA. Trimming left V 1 base short and J 0 bases short, with 7 bases between. CDR3 length: 15 amino acids.

The CDR3 protein is CASSKDRVTEAFF. The CDR3 bases are TGTGCCAGCAGCAAGGACAGGGTCACTGAAGCTTTCTTT. This chain uses TRBV2 with TRBJ1-1; TRBD1 agrees at 8 bases. V shed 6 bases, J shed 4 bases, and the junction held 4 bases outside the gene matches. Germline V gene sequence: CDR1 SNHLY, CDR2 FYNNEI. The CDR3 extends over 13 amino acids.

The rearrangement uses TRBV5-1 and TRBJ1-1; TRBD1 might be the D (6 bases). Germline V gene lookup returns CDR1 SGHRS and CDR2 YFSETQ. The CDR3 spans 14 residues. V shed 3 bases and J shed 3 bases, with 12 bases lying between them. DNA for the CDR3: TGCGCCAGCAGCTCACAGGGACCCCACACTGAAGCTTTCTTT. Translated: CASSSQGPHTEAFF.

The chain uses TRBV28 and TRBJ1-2, with 7 nucleotides matching TRBD1. V shed 5 bases and J 1 base; nucleotides not matched to a gene: 7. This CDR3 has 15 amino acids. Germline V gives CDR1 MDHEN, CDR2 SYDVKM. The CDR3 region has the DNA TGTGCCAGCAGTCAAGGGGGCCTCCTTAACTATGGCTACACCTTC. It yields the protein CASSQGGLLNYGYTF.

This clone appeared once. V and J are TRBV18 and TRBJ1-5; 10 nucleotides line up with TRBD1. The CDR3 consists of 15 residues. CDR1 KGHSH and CDR2 LQKENI come from the germline V gene. The junction had 6 bases not matched to a gene; V was cut back by 4 bases and J by 6 bases. Written as DNA, the CDR3 is TGTGCCAGCTCACGAACAGGACAGGGGGTTCAGCCCCAGCATTTT. Protein sequence: CASSRTGQGVQPQHF.

This chain uses TRBV20-1 with TRBJ1-2; D remains ambiguous. V was pared by 3 bases and J by 10 bases, with 24 bases between. The CDR3 loop spans 15 amino acids. CDR1 is DFQATT, CDR2 SNEGSKA, per germline (reference sequence). CDR3 sequence: CSASLSRSLRRDYTF. The CDR3 DNA reads as TGCAGTGCTAGTCTCTCCCGGAGCCTCCGCAGAGACTACACCTTC.

This clone was detected only once. The chain combines TRBV5-1 with TRBJ1-1, with 8 bases that match TRBD1. Germline assignment: CDR1 SGHRS and CDR2 YFSETQ. This CDR3 is 15 amino acids long. V gave up 2 bases and J gave up 0 bases; unmatched junction bases: 3. The CDR3 sequence is CASSFPDRVNTEAFF. CDR3 coding DNA: TGCGCCAGCAGCTTTCCGGACAGGGTGAACACTGAAGCTTTCTTT. Combining the CDR3 with reference TRBV5-1 and TRBJ1-1 gives the whole variable domain KAGVTQTPRYLIKTRGQQVTLSCSPISGHRSVSWYQQTPGQGLQFLFEYFSETQRNKGNFPGRFSGRQFSNSRSEMNVSTLELGDSALYLCASSFPDRVNTEAFFGQGTRLTVV.

V usage is TRBV6-5 and J usage is TRBJ2-7; 7 bases are a match to TRBD2. The CDR3 has 14 amino acids. Germline CDR1 MNHEY, CDR2 SVGAGI. The trim removed 6 bases at V and 7 bases at J, leaving 12 bases unmatched. CDR3 residues: CASRGLGGPREQYF. In DNA form, the CDR3 reads TGTGCCAGCAGAGGACTAGGAGGACCGAGGGAGCAGTACTTC.